This T cell receptor beta chain was recorded in a study of beta chain features in type 1 diabetes. Across the study: Patient and healthy donor groups were alike in age, gender and cell yields. Findings of the study overall: For Type 1 diabetes patients, all four CD4+ subsets carried TCRB CDR3s that were moderately but significantly shorter.

Sequenced material consisted of expressed TCRB transcripts (all of the isolated RNA was reverse transcribed). Several million reads per sample on average were obtained from naive, central memory and regulatory T cell samples. Repertoires were generated with immunoSEQ multiplex PCR, while TCRdb's copy carries only in-frame clones and drops some. Of about 160,000 clones listed, 7.5% to 8.5% are singletons. The V and J ends lost 4 bases and 6 bases respectively, with 15 bases between them. The CDR3 runs 15 residues. CDR1 and CDR2 (germline): KGHSH, LQKENI. With regard to this clone: Its antigen is undetermined.

The TCR was taken from a man younger than 30 with type 1 diabetes. The chain carries TRBV18 and TRBJ1-4, with D possibly TRBD1 on 6 matching bases. Material for sequencing was central memory CD4+ T cells from blood. The CDR3 reads CASSLRQGPDEKLFF. CDR3 DNA: TGTGCCAGCTCACTCCGGCAGGGGCCGGATGAAAAACTGTTTTTT. Based on the CDR3 plus reference TRBV18 and TRBJ1-4, the full variable domain is NAGVMQNPRHLVRRRGQEARLRCSPMKGHSHVYWYRQLPEEGLKFMVYLQKENIIDESGMPKERFSAEFPKEGPSILRIQQVVRGDSAAYFCASSLRQGPDEKLFFGSGTQLSVL.